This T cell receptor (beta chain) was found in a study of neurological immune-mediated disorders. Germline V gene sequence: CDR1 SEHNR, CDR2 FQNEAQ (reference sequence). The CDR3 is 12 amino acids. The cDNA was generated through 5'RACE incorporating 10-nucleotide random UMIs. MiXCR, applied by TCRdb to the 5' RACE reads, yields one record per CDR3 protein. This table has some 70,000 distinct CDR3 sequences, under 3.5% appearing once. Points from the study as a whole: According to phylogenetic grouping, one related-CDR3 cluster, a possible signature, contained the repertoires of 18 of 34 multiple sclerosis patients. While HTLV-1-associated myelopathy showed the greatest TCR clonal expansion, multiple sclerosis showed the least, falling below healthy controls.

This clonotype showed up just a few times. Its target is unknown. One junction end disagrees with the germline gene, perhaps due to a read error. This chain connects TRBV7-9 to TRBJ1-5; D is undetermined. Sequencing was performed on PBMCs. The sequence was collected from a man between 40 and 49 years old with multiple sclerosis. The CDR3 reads CASTLGNKTQNF. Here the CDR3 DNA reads TGTGCCAGCACCTTGGGGAATAAGACCCAGAATTTT.